The source of this T cell receptor (beta chain) is a study of blood T cell repertoires in COVID-19. Study-wide background: Researchers got acute and convalescent COVID-19 samples from the United States, Italy and Spain. PBMCs, B-cell-depleted T cells, or T cells were the source of the cDNA or gDNA that made up the material.

In the authors' methods: By means of reference gene primer amplification, nucleated cell counts were estimated. Data came from immunoSEQ multiplex PCR; TCRdb stores just in-frame clones and leaves some out. The V and J calls and clone size come from that table; D and trimming were worked out from the DNA. The repertoire holds some 260,000 clones, approximately 79% seen once, with 3% to 4% in the top ten. With 4 bases clipped from V and 4 bases from J, the junction kept 7 bases outside the gene matches. This CDR3 spans 14 amino acids. The specimen sequenced was peripheral blood. This chain connects TRBV5-3 to TRBJ1-1; 7 bases are shared with TRBD1. TRBV5-3 is an ORF, and what it does is uncertain. This sequence originates from a middle-aged woman with active or convalescent COVID-19. For the CDR3, the DNA is TGTGCCAGAAGCCGGACAGGCCGGGGCACTGAAGCTTTCTTT. Its translation is CARSRTGRGTEAFF.